This T cell receptor beta chain was retrieved from a study of shared clonotypes between healthy human individuals. Study in general: The donors, two women and a few men, were aged 18 to 49. Study-wide findings and caveats: When naive CD4 clonotypes were compared across several donors, about 4.8% were shared. Across subsets, estimated richness was generally greater for naive than for memory populations.

Points on this clone: Its antigen is undetermined.

TCRdb's table, derived via immunoSEQ multiplex PCR, lists solely in-frame clones and lacks some. Seen here are about 2.1 million clones, 90% to 95% observed once, and the top ten hold 1.5% to 2%. The germline V gene encodes CDR1 MNHEY and CDR2 SMNVEV (reference sequence). The V end lost 3 bases, the J end lost 6 bases, and 15 bases lay between the germline ends. CDR3 length: 15 amino acids. Naive CD8 cells comprised CD45RO-negative, CCR7-positively selected cells, excluding terminally differentiated effector memory CD45RA+ cells. The donors, all of them Caucasian adults, lived in Nashville, Tennessee.

Sequenced input: naive CD8+ T cells from PBMCs. The chain employs TRBV27 and TRBJ1-5, with TRBD1 as a possible D gene (6 bases). This clonotype originated in a man younger than 35 in good health. Some clones in this sample may be carry-over from other donors' samples. CDR3 residues: CASSLIWGPGQPQHF. The CDR3 coding sequence is TGTGCCAGCAGTTTGATTTGGGGGCCCGGTCAGCCCCAGCATTTT.